These T cell receptor beta chains were read from a single sample in a study of OX40 agonist ivuxolimab in advanced cancers. Generated by immunoSEQ multiplex PCR, the TCRdb table keeps only in-frame clones and is missing some. The data hold tens of thousands of clones, with about nine tenths observed a single time. The sequences come from CD4+ or CD8+ T cells sorted from blood, collected in a trial of the OX40 agonist ivuxolimab. Every receptor here comes from an adult with an advanced solid tumor such as melanoma, head and neck, liver or kidney cancer. CDR3s include the opening cysteine and the closing phenylalanine or tryptophan. D genes are given only for firm matches. Some rows have no size entry. The others give once, few or many, or a class for an expanded clone.

D gene,clone size,J gene,V gene,CDR3 protein,CDR3 DNA
-,-,TRBJ2-7,TRBV9,CASSAAPNYEQYF,TGTGCCAGCAGCGCCGCCCCAAACTACGAGCAGTACTTC
-,-,TRBJ2-2,TRBV28,CASSFRLSGELFF,TGTGCCAGCAGTTTCCGCTTATCCGGGGAGCTGTTTTTT
TRBD2,-,TRBJ2-7,TRBV18,CASSQQGGTSGYEQYF,TGTGCCAGCTCACAGCAGGGCGGGACTAGCGGCTACGAGCAGTACTTC
-,-,TRBJ1-4,TRBV27,CASSLVGSNEKLFF,TGTGCCAGCAGTTTAGTGGGGAGTAATGAAAAACTGTTTTTT
-,once,TRBJ1-1,TRBV4-3,CASSQELGTEAFF,TGCGCCAGCAGCCAAGAACTGGGTACTGAAGCTTTCTTT
TRBD2,-,TRBJ2-7,TRBV19,CASSQGLAGGPSSYEQYF,TGTGCCAGTAGCCAGGGACTAGCGGGGGGCCCTAGCTCCTACGAGCAGTACTTC
-,-,TRBJ1-1,TRBV7-9,CASSSVGRTEAFF,TGTGCCAGCAGCTCGGTGGGGCGTACTGAAGCTTTCTTT
-,-,TRBJ1-1,TRBV18,CASSLPGPNTEAFF,TGTGCCAGCTCGCTACCCGGACCGAACACTGAAGCTTTCTTT
-,-,TRBJ2-1,TRBV6-5,CASSPDWTYNEQFF,TGTGCCAGCAGCCCTGACTGGACCTACAATGAGCAGTTCTTC
-,-,TRBJ2-3,TRBV2,CASSDGQGLAADTQYF,TGTGCCAGCAGTGACGGACAGGGCCTAGCGGCAGATACGCAGTATTTT
-,-,TRBJ1-2,TRBV6-5,CASSDSYGYTF,TGTGCCAGCAGTGACAGCTATGGCTACACCTTC
-,once,TRBJ1-2,TRBV28,CASSRGYGNYGYTF,TGTGCCAGCAGTCGTGGGTATGGTAACTATGGCTACACCTTC
-,-,TRBJ2-7,TRBV7-9,CASSLEAASIDEQYF,TGTGCCAGCAGCTTAGAGGCGGCTAGCATCGACGAGCAGTACTTC
TRBD1,-,TRBJ2-2,TRBV27,CASSFLRQGATGELFF,TGTGCCAGCAGTTTTCTAAGACAGGGGGCAACCGGGGAGCTGTTTTTT
TRBD2,-,TRBJ2-7,TRBV14,CASSPGTSGSTYEQYF,TGTGCCAGCAGCCCAGGGACTAGCGGGAGTACATACGAGCAGTACTTC
-,once,TRBJ2-1,TRBV14,CASSLYNEQFF,TGTGCCAGCAGTCTTTACAATGAGCAGTTCTTC
-,-,TRBJ2-1,TRBV7-2,CASSLLGSYNEQFF,TGTGCCAGCAGCTTACTCGGGAGTTACAATGAGCAGTTCTTC
-,-,TRBJ2-5,TRBV7-2,CASSSTAGWETQYF,TGTGCCAGCAGCTCCACCGCTGGATGGGAGACCCAGTACTTC
-,-,TRBJ1-1,TRBV6-5,CASSYRSNTEAFF,TGTGCCAGCAGTTACCGGTCGAACACTGAAGCTTTCTTT
TRBD2,-,TRBJ2-3,TRBV7-2,CASSSTSGRADTQYF,TGTGCCAGCAGCTCTACTAGCGGGAGGGCGGATACGCAGTATTTT
TRBD2,-,TRBJ2-1,TRBV19,CASSIAGGPYNEQFF,TGTGCCAGTAGTATAGCGGGAGGGCCCTACAATGAGCAGTTCTTC
-,-,TRBJ1-1,TRBV7-6,CASTPAGVGPEAFF,TGTGCCAGCACCCCCGCCGGGGTTGGGCCTGAAGCTTTCTTT
-,few,TRBJ1-2,TRBV9,CASSVGRADGYTF,TGTGCCAGCAGCGTAGGGAGGGCGGATGGCTACACCTTC
-,-,TRBJ2-1,TRBV27,CASSSGDVGGEQFF,TGTGCCAGCAGCTCAGGGGACGTCGGGGGTGAGCAGTTCTTC
-,-,TRBJ1-1,TRBV7-9,CASSNRETEAFF,TGTGCCAGCAGCAACAGGGAAACTGAAGCTTTCTTT
-,-,TRBJ1-2,TRBV13,CASSLGGSNYGYTF,TGTGCCAGCAGCTTAGGCGGTTCCAACTATGGCTACACCTTC
-,-,TRBJ1-1,TRBV5-5,CASSLFVSMNTEAFF,TGTGCCAGCAGCTTGTTCGTTTCCATGAACACTGAAGCTTTCTTT
-,-,TRBJ2-5,TRBV27,CASSLLGRGETQYF,TGTGCCAGCAGTTTATTGGGGAGAGGAGAGACCCAGTACTTC
TRBD2,-,TRBJ2-1,TRBV7-6,CASSSLGLAGEFF,TGTGCCAGCAGCTCTCTGGGACTAGCGGGAGAATTCTTC
TRBD2,-,TRBJ2-1,TRBV29-1,CSVEEGGRFEQFF,TGCAGCGTTGAGGAGGGAGGGAGGTTTGAGCAGTTCTTC
-,-,TRBJ2-6,TRBV7-2,CASSLAGPLLVDNVLTF,TGTGCCAGCAGCTTAGCGGGCCCCCTTCTGGTTGACAACGTCCTGACTTTC
-,-,TRBJ2-6,TRBV9,CASSVEGRSGANVLTF,TGTGCCAGCAGCGTAGAAGGACGGTCTGGGGCCAACGTCCTGACTTTC
-,-,TRBJ1-1,TRBV7-8,CASSLAMGEAFF,TGTGCCAGCAGCTTAGCGATGGGAGAAGCTTTCTTT
-,-,TRBJ2-4,TRBV4-3,CASSQDSIGNIQYF,TGCGCCAGCAGCCAAGATTCCATAGGAAACATTCAGTACTTC
-,-,TRBJ2-1,TRBV15,CATSRDRGPYSDEQFF,TGTGCCACCAGCAGAGATCGAGGGCCATACAGCGATGAGCAGTTCTTC
-,-,TRBJ2-3,TRBV19,CASSPRLAGLDQDSDTQYF,TGTGCCAGTAGTCCGCGTCTCGCCGGTTTAGATCAGGATTCAGATACGCAGTATTTT
-,-,TRBJ1-1,TRBV28,CASSLTGLNTEAFF,TGTGCCAGCAGTTTAACAGGGCTGAACACTGAAGCTTTCTTT
TRBD2,-,TRBJ2-5,TRBV28,CASSFYTSAPETQYF,TGTGCCAGCAGTTTTTATACTAGCGCACCCGAGACCCAGTACTTC
-,-,TRBJ2-1,TRBV7-2,CASSLEEARTSLSNEQFF,TGTGCCAGCAGCTTAGAGGAGGCTCGTACCTCACTCAGCAATGAGCAGTTCTTC
-,-,TRBJ1-1,TRBV4-3,CASSQDVLGMNTEAFF,TGCGCCAGCAGCCAAGACGTACTGGGAATGAACACTGAAGCTTTCTTT
TRBD1,-,TRBJ1-1,TRBV4-1,CASSWDRGNSEAFF,TGCGCCAGCAGCTGGGACAGGGGAAATAGTGAAGCTTTCTTT
TRBD2,-,TRBJ2-3,TRBV5-5,CASSLWTGGRTDTQYF,TGTGCCAGCAGCTTGTGGACGGGGGGGCGCACAGATACGCAGTATTTT
-,few,TRBJ2-5,TRBV2,CASSEALGGTQETQYF,TGTGCCAGCAGTGAAGCGCTGGGGGGAACTCAAGAGACCCAGTACTTC
-,-,TRBJ2-3,TRBV27,CASSPRTDTQYF,TGTGCCAGCAGTCCTCGCACAGATACGCAGTATTTT
TRBD1,-,TRBJ2-3,TRBV7-6,CASSQGTGGTDTQYF,TGTGCCAGCAGCCAGGGGACAGGGGGCACAGATACGCAGTATTTT
TRBD2,-,TRBJ2-1,TRBV5-4,CASSLALAGAGDEQFF,TGTGCCAGCAGCTTGGCCCTAGCGGGAGCGGGGGATGAGCAGTTCTTC
TRBD1,-,TRBJ1-1,TRBV9,CASSMTGTNTEAFF,TGTGCCAGCAGCATGACAGGGACGAACACTGAAGCTTTCTTT
-,-,TRBJ1-2,TRBV19,CASSTGIPNYGYTF,TGTGCCAGTAGCACAGGGATACCTAACTATGGCTACACCTTC
-,-,TRBJ2-1,TRBV7-9,CASSRTLGTSYNEQFF,TGTGCCAGCAGCCGCACCCTAGGCACCTCCTACAATGAGCAGTTCTTC
TRBD2,-,TRBJ2-7,TRBV29-1,CSGTSGVSYEQYF,TGCAGCGGTACTAGCGGGGTCTCCTACGAGCAGTACTTC
-,-,TRBJ1-2,TRBV10-2,CASSDSGRNYGYTF,TGCGCCAGCAGTGATTCAGGGCGGAACTATGGCTACACCTTC
-,-,TRBJ1-1,TRBV6-5,CASGLGSAEAFF,TGTGCCAGCGGGCTAGGCAGCGCTGAAGCTTTCTTT
-,-,TRBJ2-7,TRBV5-6,CASSSGSYEQYF,TGTGCCAGCAGCTCCGGTTCCTACGAGCAGTACTTC
-,-,TRBJ2-2,TRBV9,CASSVMNTGELFF,TGTGCCAGCAGCGTGATGAACACCGGGGAGCTGTTTTTT
-,once,TRBJ1-1,TRBV4-3,CASSQDGAGTKDTEAFF,TGCGCCAGCAGCCAAGACGGCGCGGGGACTAAGGACACTGAAGCTTTCTTT
-,-,TRBJ1-2,TRBV6-6,CASSLPSPDYGYTF,TGTGCCAGCAGCCTCCCAAGCCCCGACTATGGCTACACCTTC
-,few,TRBJ2-2,TRBV11-3,CASSLVPTYGQANTGELFF,TGTGCCAGCAGCTTAGTACCTACTTATGGGCAGGCGAACACCGGGGAGCTGTTTTTT
-,-,TRBJ1-1,TRBV2,CATSRPGKTEAFF,TGTGCCACCTCCCGACCGGGGAAGACTGAAGCTTTCTTT
TRBD2,-,TRBJ2-3,TRBV27,CASSWAAGGTTDTQYF,TGTGCCAGCTCCTGGGCGGCGGGGGGGACCACAGATACGCAGTATTTT